This passage covers 17 T cell receptor beta chains from one sample sequenced in a study of T cell responses to AZD1222 COVID-19 vaccine. Assay used: immunoSEQ multiplex PCR; TCRdb lists only in-frame clones, some missing. The profile shows some 64,000 clones, roughly nine tenths of them singletons. Sequencing was performed on peripheral blood, taken on day 0 of AZD1222 vaccination. The source is an adult in good health.

This clone is deemed medium-sized. The rearrangement uses TRBV28 and TRBJ2-3; TRBD1 or TRBD2 may be the D gene (5 bases each). Per the germline V gene, CDR1 is MDHEN and CDR2 is SYDVKM. The CDR3 sequence is 17 residues long. Trimming pared 3 bases from V and 2 bases from J, leaving 18 bases between. The CDR3 loop reads CASSFSPGTKSTDTQYF. CDR3 nucleotides: TGTGCCAGCAGTTTCTCCCCTGGGACCAAATCCACAGATACGCAGTATTTT.

The gene calls are TRBV6-5 and TRBJ2-7; no clear D. The CDR3 length is 15 residues. Trimming removed 7 bases from V and 6 bases from J, with 22 bases in between. Germline CDR1 is MNHEY and CDR2 is SVGAGI. The CDR3: CASTKGNSLAAEQYF. The CDR3 nucleotides read TGTGCCAGCACCAAAGGGAACTCGCTGGCGGCCGAGCAGTACTTC.

In its sample, this clone was seen once. V usage is TRBV2 and J usage is TRBJ1-4; D ambiguous. V shed 5 bases and J shed 12 bases, with 10 bases lying between them. The CDR3 has 11 residues. Germline CDR1 and CDR2: SNHLY and FYNNEI. The CDR3, as DNA: TGTGCCAGCAGTCCACTCGGGGAACTGTTTTTT. Translating gives CASSPLGELFF.

This rearrangement joins TRBV6-1 to TRBJ2-5; D unclear. The germline V gene has CDR1 MNHNS and CDR2 SASEGT. The CDR3 is 13 amino acids. V was clipped by 0 bases and J by 1 base, with 3 bases between them. CDR3 in amino acids: CASSEAPQETQYF. For the CDR3, the DNA is TGTGCCAGCAGTGAAGCCCCCCAAGAGACCCAGTACTTC.

This clone was detected a few times. V and J are TRBV9 and TRBJ1-4, with TRBD1 identical over 9 bases. The CDR3 runs 16 residues. Germline trimming cut 2 bases from V and 8 bases from J; bases unmatched to any gene: 10. Germline lookup yields CDR1 SGDLS and CDR2 YYNGEE. The CDR3 DNA follows: TGTGCCAGCAGCGTCGGACAGGGGCGGGTTGAGGAAAAACTGTTTTTT. Protein sequence: CASSVGQGRVEEKLFF.

V and J are TRBV7-2 and TRBJ2-3, with 7 bases matching TRBD1. Losses at the gene ends were 6 bases for V and 4 bases for J; bases not matched to a gene: 7. Germline values: CDR1 SGHTA, CDR2 FQGNSA. This CDR3 comprises 14 residues. CDR3 region: CASRPRQGADTQYF. CDR3 DNA sequence: TGTGCCAGCAGGCCCCGCCAGGGGGCAGATACGCAGTATTTT. Full variable domain (missing parts from reference TRBV7-2 and TRBJ2-3): GAGVSQSPSNKVTEKGKDVELRCDPISGHTALYWYRQSLGQGLEFLIYFQGNSAPDKSGLPSDRFSAERTGGSVSTLTIQRTQQEDSAVYLCASRPRQGADTQYFGPGTRLTVL.

There are a few counts of this clone. The chain has TRBV5-1 and TRBJ2-7, with D possibly being TRBD1 or TRBD2 (5 bases each). The germline V and J ends were trimmed by 2 bases and 2 bases, with 14 bases remaining between them. Germline values: CDR1 SGHRS, CDR2 YFSETQ. This CDR3 is 15 amino acids long. CDR3 amino acids: CASSFGDPSTYEQYF. The CDR3 nucleotides are TGCGCCAGCAGCTTTGGGGACCCATCAACCTACGAGCAGTACTTC.

The chain recombines TRBV7-9 with TRBJ2-3, with 8 bases aligning to TRBD1. This CDR3 has 16 residues. Germline V CDR1 and CDR2: SEHNR, FQNEAQ (reference sequence). The junction had 12 bases not matched to a gene; V was cut back by 5 bases and J by 5 bases. The CDR3 nucleotides are TGTGCCAGCAGCCTCCCCACAGGGGGGTTTGGAGATACGCAGTATTTT. Its protein product is CASSLPTGGFGDTQYF.

This clone was picked up a small number of times. The CDR3 DNA reads as TGCGCCAGCAGCGGTCGACAGGACGTGACCTACGAGCAGTACTTC. Its translation is CASSGRQDVTYEQYF. The chain is built from TRBV4-1 and TRBJ2-7, with a tentative D call TRBD1 (6 bases). The CDR3 extends over 15 amino acids. The germline V gene encodes CDR1 MGHRA and CDR2 YSYEKL. The V end was cut by 5 bases, the J end by 2 bases, with 16 bases between.

The genes are TRBV5-8 and TRBJ1-5; D is ambiguous. V was trimmed by 0 bases and J by 3 bases, leaving 10 bases between them. Germline CDR1 reads SGHTS; CDR2 reads YDEGEE. This CDR3 region has 15 residues. The CDR3 sequence: CASSLGEAINQPQHF. For the CDR3, the DNA is TGTGCCAGCAGCTTGGGGGAGGCCATCAATCAGCCCCAGCATTTT.

The V gene is TRBV27, the J gene TRBJ2-3, with D hard to call. Trimming stripped 6 bases from V and 0 bases from J, with 10 bases between. This CDR3 has 14 residues. Per the germline V gene, CDR1 is MNHEY and CDR2 is SMNVEV (reference sequence). The CDR3 spells CASSPQLSTDTQYF. The CDR3 DNA reads as TGTGCCAGCAGCCCACAACTTAGCACAGATACGCAGTATTTT.

In this sample, this clone turned up once. The chain recombines TRBV9 with TRBJ1-2, with D unclear. Trimming shortened V by 2 bases and J by 4 bases, and 21 bases separated the two germline ends. The CDR3 loop spans 17 amino acids. Germline values: CDR1 SGDLS, CDR2 YYNGEE. The CDR3 region has the DNA TGTGCCAGCAGCGTGTCGGGGTCCACGGGTAGTGGCTATGGCTACACCTTC. Protein sequence: CASSVSGSTGSGYGYTF.

This clone was detected once. The CDR3 spells CSASSGDTQYF. CDR3 DNA sequence: TGCAGTGCTAGTTCCGGGGATACGCAGTATTTT. This chain links TRBV20-1 with TRBJ2-3; no definite D call. V gave up 3 bases and J gave up 6 bases, with 7 bases separating them. The CDR3 covers 11 residues. The germline V gene has CDR1 DFQATT and CDR2 SNEGSKA (reference sequence).

The V gene is TRBV7-2, the J gene TRBJ1-2, with 12 bases matching TRBD1. V shed 5 bases and J 6 bases; nucleotides not matched to a gene: 7. Per the germline V gene, CDR1 is SGHTA and CDR2 is FQGNSA. The CDR3 spans 15 residues. In nucleotides, the CDR3 is TGTGCCAGCAGCCCGGGACAGGGGGCGCGACATGGCTACACCTTC. Its translation: CASSPGQGARHGYTF.

The chain links TRBV9 to TRBJ2-5; D is ambiguous. The CDR3 is made up of 15 amino acids. V lost 3 bases to trimming and J lost 2 bases, with 14 bases between them. The germline CDR1 and CDR2 sequences are SGDLS and YYNGEE. CDR3 sequence: CASSAQTLPQETQYF. The CDR3 DNA sequence: TGTGCCAGCAGCGCGCAGACACTCCCTCAAGAGACCCAGTACTTC.

Regarding this clone: The same CDR3 also results from other DNA sequences found in this sample. The CDR3 coding sequence is TGTGCCAGTAGTATTGGCTATAGCAATCAGCCCCAGCATTTT. Its translation is CASSIGYSNQPQHF. The chain uses TRBV19 and TRBJ1-5; D remains ambiguous. The germline gives CDR1 LNHDA, CDR2 SQIVND (reference sequence). This CDR3 has 14 amino acids. V shed 3 bases and J shed 0 bases, with 6 bases lying between them. Supplemented by reference TRBV19 and TRBJ1-5, the full variable domain reads DGGITQSPKYLFRKEGQNVTLSCEQNLNHDAMYWYRQDPGQGLRLIYYSQIVNDFQKGDIAEGYSVSREKKESFPLTVTSAQKNPTAFYLCASSIGYSNQPQHFGDGTRLSIL.

V is TRBV2 and J is TRBJ2-7; D uncertain. Germline V gene sequence: CDR1 SNHLY, CDR2 FYNNEI. The CDR3 runs to 11 residues. Trimming removed 8 bases from V and 2 bases from J, with 7 bases in between. The CDR3 DNA reads TGTGCCAGCGGGGAAGCCTACGAGCAGTACTTC. The encoded protein is CASGEAYEQYF.